This TCR beta chain was observed in a study of blood T cell repertoires in COVID-19. The overall study: Samples representing acute and convalescent COVID-19 were sourced from the United States, Italy and Spain. PBMCs, B-cell-depleted T cells, or T cells were the source of the cDNA or gDNA that made up the material.

Original data processing: Amplification of reference gene primers provided the estimated nucleated cell counts. Method: immunoSEQ multiplex PCR; TCRdb's copy keeps in-frame clones and lacks some. Clone size and the V and J calls come from that table; the DNA yielded D and trimming. The repertoire consists of 200,000 to 250,000 clones, with roughly 85% occurring once and the leading ten covering roughly 2.2%. Seattle participants joined during active infection and were tracked over time. The CDR3 has 21 amino acids. The V gene's germline CDR1 is LGHNA and CDR2 YNFKEQ. With 2 bases clipped from V and 0 bases from J, the junction kept 13 bases outside the gene matches.

This TCR came from a woman in her seventies with COVID-19, enrolled during active disease. The sample comprised peripheral blood. V gene TRBV4-2 combines with J gene TRBJ2-3, with 14 bases lining up with TRBD2. DNA of the CDR3: TGTGCCAGCAGCCAAAGAGTCGGCGGGACTAGCGGGGGCGCGAGCACAGATACGCAGTATTTT. The encoded protein is CASSQRVGGTSGGASTDTQYF.